A selection of T cell receptor beta chains follows, all from one sample in a study of T cell repertoires in cytomegalovirus infection. TCRdb analysed the reads with MiXCR anew, one entry per CDR3 protein. Among under 850,000 distinct CDR3 sequences listed, 35% were seen once. Sequenced input: PBMCs. All receptors derive from a human donor in good health (CMV status not recorded). Some clones in this sample may be carry-over from other donors' samples. The CDR3 runs from the conserved cysteine through the conserved F or W. Fields, in order: D gene, clone size, J gene, V gene, CDR3 DNA, CDR3 protein. D genes are given only for firm matches. The size of a clone is reported for some rows only, either as once, few or many, or as a class for expanded clones.

d_call: .; clone_size: .; j_call: TRBJ1-1; v_call: TRBV28; cdr3_nt: TGTGCCAGCAGACCTACAGGGTCAAACACTGAAGCTTTCTTT; cdr3_aa: CASRPTGSNTEAFF
d_call: .; clone_size: .; j_call: TRBJ2-7; v_call: TRBV19; cdr3_nt: TGTGCCAGTAGTATGATGGACAGTGCACTCTACGAGCAGTACTTC; cdr3_aa: CASSMMDSALYEQYF
d_call: TRBD1; clone_size: .; j_call: TRBJ2-7; v_call: TRBV20-1; cdr3_nt: TGCAGTGCTAGGACAGGGGGATTTATGAGGGTGGAGCAGTACTTC; cdr3_aa: CSARTGGFMRVEQYF
d_call: TRBD1; clone_size: few; j_call: TRBJ1-6; v_call: TRBV28; cdr3_nt: TGTGCCAGCAGTGGGACAGCGGTCTTTGGAAATTCACCCCTCCACTTT; cdr3_aa: CASSGTAVFGNSPLHF
d_call: .; clone_size: few; j_call: TRBJ2-7; v_call: TRBV4-2; cdr3_nt: TGTGCCAGCAGCCAAGATCTCCGATACGAGCAGTACTTC; cdr3_aa: CASSQDLRYEQYF
d_call: TRBD1; clone_size: many; j_call: TRBJ2-7; v_call: TRBV4-1; cdr3_nt: TGCGCCAGCAGCCAGCCCCGGGACAGATACAACGAGCAGTACTTC; cdr3_aa: CASSQPRDRYNEQYF
d_call: .; clone_size: .; j_call: TRBJ2-3; v_call: TRBV20-1; cdr3_nt: TGCAGTGCCAGTGGAGGGGTTAGGGCAGATACGCAGTATTTT; cdr3_aa: CSASGGVRADTQYF
d_call: .; clone_size: few; j_call: TRBJ2-3; v_call: TRBV6-1; cdr3_nt: TGTGCCAGCCTAAGTCCCCGGGATACGCAGTATTTT; cdr3_aa: CASLSPRDTQYF
d_call: .; clone_size: few; j_call: TRBJ1-2; v_call: TRBV20-1; cdr3_nt: TGCAGTGCTAGAGACTCTCAAGGGCAAGGCTACACCTTC; cdr3_aa: CSARDSQGQGYTF
d_call: .; clone_size: .; j_call: TRBJ2-1; v_call: TRBV28; cdr3_nt: TGTGCCAGCAGTTTATCCGGTAGGAGGTCAGGGGCGAATGAGACGTTCTTC; cdr3_aa: CASSLSGRRSGANETFF
d_call: .; clone_size: .; j_call: TRBJ1-4; v_call: TRBV7-2; cdr3_nt: TGTGCCAGCAGCTTAGTTCCGCCCCAGGCTAATGAAAAACTGTTTTTT; cdr3_aa: CASSLVPPQANEKLFF
d_call: .; clone_size: .; j_call: TRBJ2-1; v_call: TRBV2; cdr3_nt: TGTGCCAGCAGTGAAGTATCAGGGGCGTCCTTAGGTTACAATGAGCAGTTCTTC; cdr3_aa: CASSEVSGASLGYNEQFF
d_call: .; clone_size: .; j_call: TRBJ1-5; v_call: TRBV7-2; cdr3_nt: TGTGCAAGCAGCCACACAGGGCTCCTTATCAATCAGCCCCAGCATTTT; cdr3_aa: CASSHTGLLINQPQHF
d_call: .; clone_size: .; j_call: TRBJ2-7; v_call: TRBV15; cdr3_nt: TGTGCCACCAGCAGAGCTGGCAGCCCCTACGAGCAGTACTTC; cdr3_aa: CATSRAGSPYEQYF
d_call: TRBD1; clone_size: .; j_call: TRBJ1-4; v_call: TRBV7-9; cdr3_nt: TGTGCCAGCAGCGGGACAGGGGGATACTTTGAAAAACTGTTTTTT; cdr3_aa: CASSGTGGYFEKLFF
d_call: TRBD1; clone_size: .; j_call: TRBJ1-2; v_call: TRBV9; cdr3_nt: TGTGCCAGCAGCGTAGGGCAGGGGGTCTATGGCTACACCTTC; cdr3_aa: CASSVGQGVYGYTF
d_call: .; clone_size: .; j_call: TRBJ2-5; v_call: TRBV12-3/TRBV12-4; cdr3_nt: TGTGCCAGCAGTTTGTTAGGGTTCCAAGAGACCCAGTACTTC; cdr3_aa: CASSLLGFQETQYF
d_call: .; clone_size: .; j_call: TRBJ1-5; v_call: TRBV12-3/TRBV12-4; cdr3_nt: TGTGCCAGCAGTTCGAACAGGGCAAGGCTACAAAACCCTTACCAGCCCCAGCATTTT; cdr3_aa: CASSSNRARLQNPYQPQHF
d_call: TRBD1; clone_size: .; j_call: TRBJ1-4; v_call: TRBV2; cdr3_nt: TGTGCCAGCACCAGGGACAGCCATAATGAAAAACTGTTTTTT; cdr3_aa: CASTRDSHNEKLFF
d_call: .; clone_size: .; j_call: TRBJ1-1; v_call: TRBV20-1; cdr3_nt: TGCAGTGCTAGAGACCCCCTGCAGGAAATAGAAGCTTTCTTT; cdr3_aa: CSARDPLQEIEAFF
d_call: TRBD2; clone_size: .; j_call: TRBJ2-2; v_call: TRBV2; cdr3_nt: TGTGCCAGCAGGGCGGGAGCGGCCGGGGAGCTGTTTTTT; cdr3_aa: CASRAGAAGELFF
d_call: .; clone_size: few; j_call: TRBJ2-1; v_call: TRBV11-2; cdr3_nt: TGTGCCAGCAGCTTAGCGCGGGGCTACTCCTACAATGAGCAGTTCTTC; cdr3_aa: CASSLARGYSYNEQFF
d_call: TRBD2; clone_size: .; j_call: TRBJ2-7; v_call: TRBV6-6; cdr3_nt: TGTGCCAGCAGTTCCAGCGGGGGGATATACGAGCAGTACTTC; cdr3_aa: CASSSSGGIYEQYF
d_call: .; clone_size: .; j_call: TRBJ1-5; v_call: TRBV19; cdr3_nt: TGTGCCAGTATAGCCGGATTTAGCAATCAGCCCCAGCATTTT; cdr3_aa: CASIAGFSNQPQHF
d_call: TRBD1; clone_size: .; j_call: TRBJ1-2; v_call: TRBV27; cdr3_nt: TGTGCCAGCAGTTTGGACAGGGATTACTATGGCTACACCTTC; cdr3_aa: CASSLDRDYYGYTF
d_call: .; clone_size: .; j_call: TRBJ1-4; v_call: TRBV5-6; cdr3_nt: TGTGCCAGCAGCTTCATGCGCGGGAATGAAAAACTGTTTTTT; cdr3_aa: CASSFMRGNEKLFF
d_call: TRBD2; clone_size: .; j_call: TRBJ2-1; v_call: TRBV28; cdr3_nt: TGTGCCAGCAGTCCTCTTACTAGCGGGAGGGACAATGAGCAGTTCTTC; cdr3_aa: CASSPLTSGRDNEQFF
d_call: TRBD1; clone_size: few; j_call: TRBJ2-6; v_call: TRBV7-3; cdr3_nt: TGTGCCAGCAGCAAAAGGAGACAGGGTGGGTCTGGGGCCAACGTCCTGACTTTC; cdr3_aa: CASSKRRQGGSGANVLTF
d_call: .; clone_size: .; j_call: TRBJ2-2; v_call: TRBV7-2; cdr3_nt: TGTGCCAGCAGCCAAAATCCAGGGGCCGGGGAGCTGTTTTTT; cdr3_aa: CASSQNPGAGELFF
d_call: .; clone_size: .; j_call: TRBJ1-1; v_call: TRBV12-3/TRBV12-4; cdr3_nt: TGTGCCAGCAGTGGCGGGGTTATGAACACTGAAGCTTTCTTT; cdr3_aa: CASSGGVMNTEAFF
d_call: .; clone_size: few; j_call: TRBJ1-1; v_call: TRBV20-1; cdr3_nt: TGCAGTGCTAGTAGAGGGGGAACCGAAGCTTTCTTT; cdr3_aa: CSASRGGTEAFF
d_call: .; clone_size: .; j_call: TRBJ1-2; v_call: TRBV6-5; cdr3_nt: TGTGCCAGCAGTTATAAGGGAGCTAACTATGGCTACACCTTC; cdr3_aa: CASSYKGANYGYTF
d_call: .; clone_size: few; j_call: TRBJ1-4; v_call: TRBV13; cdr3_nt: TGTGCCAGCACCTTAGGGGGGTCCGCGAGTGAAAAACTGTTTTTT; cdr3_aa: CASTLGGSASEKLFF
d_call: TRBD2; clone_size: once; j_call: TRBJ2-5; v_call: TRBV27; cdr3_nt: TGTGCCAGCAGTCTAGCGGGAGGGGTAGGGACCCAGTACTTC; cdr3_aa: CASSLAGGVGTQYF
d_call: TRBD2; clone_size: many; j_call: TRBJ2-3; v_call: TRBV7-6; cdr3_nt: TGTGCCAGCAGCTGGTTACTAGCGGGGGCCCTCCCGGCGCAGTATTTT; cdr3_aa: CASSWLLAGALPAQYF
d_call: .; clone_size: few; j_call: TRBJ2-2; v_call: TRBV5-1; cdr3_nt: TGCGCCAGCAGCTTGGTGGGCAGGGAAACCGGGGAGCTGTTTTTT; cdr3_aa: CASSLVGRETGELFF
d_call: .; clone_size: .; j_call: TRBJ2-2; v_call: TRBV19; cdr3_nt: TGTGCCAGTAGTGCCGGGATTCGAGGCACCGGGGAGCTGTTTTTT; cdr3_aa: CASSAGIRGTGELFF
d_call: .; clone_size: .; j_call: TRBJ2-1; v_call: TRBV28; cdr3_nt: TGTGCCAGCAGTTTAGGGACCTATGAGCAGTTCTTC; cdr3_aa: CASSLGTYEQFF
d_call: .; clone_size: few; j_call: TRBJ2-7; v_call: TRBV6-6; cdr3_nt: TGTGCCAGCAGTTCGGTTCTCAAACCCCACGAGCAGTACTTC; cdr3_aa: CASSSVLKPHEQYF
d_call: .; clone_size: .; j_call: TRBJ1-4; v_call: TRBV6-1; cdr3_nt: TGTGCCAGCATCAGGGCTCCGGTTAATGAAAAACTGTTTTTT; cdr3_aa: CASIRAPVNEKLFF
d_call: .; clone_size: .; j_call: TRBJ1-4; v_call: TRBV28; cdr3_nt: TGTGCCAGCACTCGTACCACTAATGAAAAACTGTTTTTT; cdr3_aa: CASTRTTNEKLFF
d_call: .; clone_size: many; j_call: TRBJ1-5; v_call: TRBV7-2; cdr3_nt: TGTGCCAGCAGCTCCGGGGGGAATCAGCCCCAGCATTTT; cdr3_aa: CASSSGGNQPQHF
d_call: TRBD1; clone_size: .; j_call: TRBJ1-2; v_call: TRBV7-6; cdr3_nt: TGTGCCAGCAGCTCGGGACAGGGAGCTAACTATGACTACACCTTC; cdr3_aa: CASSSGQGANYDYTF
d_call: .; clone_size: .; j_call: TRBJ1-1; v_call: TRBV28; cdr3_nt: TGTGCCAGCAGGCAAACAGGGTTAGGGACTGAAGCTTTCTTT; cdr3_aa: CASRQTGLGTEAFF
d_call: .; clone_size: .; j_call: TRBJ1-1; v_call: TRBV6-5; cdr3_nt: TGTGCCAGCAGTTATATGAGGAAAGCTTTCTTT; cdr3_aa: CASSYMRKAFF
d_call: .; clone_size: .; j_call: TRBJ1-2; v_call: TRBV19; cdr3_nt: TGTGCCAGCGACAGCTACTATGGCTACACCTTC; cdr3_aa: CASDSYYGYTF
d_call: .; clone_size: many; j_call: TRBJ2-7; v_call: TRBV7-8; cdr3_nt: TGTGCCAGCAGCTTAGCTACCGGGGTGGGTTACGAGCAGTACTTC; cdr3_aa: CASSLATGVGYEQYF
d_call: TRBD2; clone_size: many; j_call: TRBJ2-2; v_call: TRBV7-6; cdr3_nt: TGTGCCAGCAGCAGGGTCTTCCCTAGCGGGGTGAACACCGGGGAGCTGTTTTTT; cdr3_aa: CASSRVFPSGVNTGELFF
d_call: .; clone_size: few; j_call: TRBJ1-3; v_call: TRBV11-2; cdr3_nt: TGTGCCAGCAGCTCCCTTTCCTCCGGGACTTCGTATGCTGGAAACACCATATATTTT; cdr3_aa: CASSSLSSGTSYAGNTIYF
d_call: .; clone_size: .; j_call: TRBJ1-1; v_call: TRBV20-1; cdr3_nt: TGCAGTGCTAGAGTTAGCCCGCCCTCTGAAGCTTTCTTT; cdr3_aa: CSARVSPPSEAFF
d_call: .; clone_size: .; j_call: TRBJ1-1; v_call: TRBV2; cdr3_nt: TGTGCCAGCATCCCTTTGGCAGGGCCCACTGAAGCTTTCTTT; cdr3_aa: CASIPLAGPTEAFF
d_call: TRBD1; clone_size: many; j_call: TRBJ1-2; v_call: TRBV7-2; cdr3_nt: TGTGCCAGCAGCTTACCCGGGACAGGGAACTATGGCTACACCTTC; cdr3_aa: CASSLPGTGNYGYTF
d_call: TRBD1; clone_size: .; j_call: TRBJ1-6; v_call: TRBV7-8; cdr3_nt: TGTGCCAGCAGCCCAACTCCGGGACAGGGACATTCACCCCTCCACTTT; cdr3_aa: CASSPTPGQGHSPLHF
d_call: .; clone_size: .; j_call: TRBJ1-6; v_call: TRBV7-9; cdr3_nt: TGTGCCAGCAGCTTAGCGGCAGGGACCGATTCACCCCTCCACTTT; cdr3_aa: CASSLAAGTDSPLHF
d_call: .; clone_size: many; j_call: TRBJ1-1; v_call: TRBV7-8; cdr3_nt: TGTGCCAGCAGCCCATCGACAGGACTGAACACTGAAGCTTTCTTT; cdr3_aa: CASSPSTGLNTEAFF
d_call: .; clone_size: many; j_call: TRBJ2-5; v_call: TRBV7-2; cdr3_nt: TGTGCCAGCAGCTTAATAGGGACTGGCCTCCAAGAGACCCAGTACTTC; cdr3_aa: CASSLIGTGLQETQYF
d_call: .; clone_size: .; j_call: TRBJ2-1; v_call: TRBV7-9; cdr3_nt: TGTGCCAGCAGCCACCCTGGCGTGAGTAAGAATGAGCAGTTCTTC; cdr3_aa: CASSHPGVSKNEQFF
d_call: .; clone_size: few; j_call: TRBJ2-4; v_call: TRBV7-9; cdr3_nt: TGTGCCAGCAGCTTTGGTGACATTGGCTCACTAGCCAAAAACATTCAGTACTTC; cdr3_aa: CASSFGDIGSLAKNIQYF
d_call: .; clone_size: few; j_call: TRBJ1-3; v_call: TRBV28; cdr3_nt: TGTGCCAGCCAATCCGGAAACACCATATATTTT; cdr3_aa: CASQSGNTIYF
d_call: .; clone_size: many; j_call: TRBJ2-3; v_call: TRBV12-3/TRBV12-4; cdr3_nt: TGTGCCAGCAGTTTAGACGGGGGAGGTCCAGATACGCAGTATTTT; cdr3_aa: CASSLDGGGPDTQYF